This is a list of T cell receptor beta chains from one sample in a study of regulatory T cells in long-lasting Graves disease. TCRdb used MiXCR to reprocess the multiplex PCR reads, holding one entry per CDR3 protein. Counted here are 500,000 to 800,000 distinct CDR3 sequences, around 30% occurring once; the ten biggest clones make up under 55%. Sample: peripheral blood mononuclear cells (PBMCs), taken when the disease was refractory, from a patient treated with antithyroid drugs. The receptors originated from a female donor with Graves disease. CDR3s include the opening cysteine and the closing phenylalanine or tryptophan. The D gene is left open where the match is weak. Not all rows give a size; the values are once, few, many and, for expanded clones, a class.

clone_size	j_call	v_call	d_call	cdr3_aa	cdr3_nt
-	TRBJ1-1	TRBV5-1	-	CASSWGPEDTEAFF	TGCGCCAGCAGCTGGGGGCCTGAGGACACTGAAGCTTTCTTT
few	TRBJ2-7	TRBV3-1	-	CASSPDLAGYEQYF	TGTGCCAGCAGCCCTGACTTGGCGGGATACGAGCAGTACTTC
-	TRBJ2-6	TRBV5-5	TRBD1	CASSTGQGASGANVLTF	TGTGCCAGCAGCACGGGACAGGGAGCCTCTGGGGCCAACGTCCTGACTTTC
many	TRBJ2-5	TRBV11-2	TRBD2	CASSLGTSGRGQETQYF	TGTGCCAGCAGTCTTGGGACTAGCGGGAGGGGGCAAGAGACCCAGTACTTC
-	TRBJ1-2	TRBV4-1	-	CASSQDSGDGYGYTF	TGCGCCAGCAGCCAAGATAGCGGGGACGGCTATGGCTACACCTTC
few	TRBJ1-6	TRBV9	TRBD1	CASSVGDRAGNSPLHF	TGTGCCAGCAGCGTAGGGGACAGGGCAGGGAATTCACCCCTCCACTTT
-	TRBJ2-7	TRBV20-1	TRBD1	CSATPGQGRPYEQYF	TGCAGTGCTACCCCGGGACAGGGGAGACCCTACGAGCAGTACTTC
many	TRBJ2-5	TRBV11-2	-	CASSSYIETQYF	TGTGCCAGCAGCTCGTACATTGAGACCCAGTACTTC
many	TRBJ1-1	TRBV3-1	-	CASSQVGNTEAFF	TGTGCCAGCAGCCAAGTAGGGAACACTGAAGCTTTCTTT
-	TRBJ2-6	TRBV14	-	CASSARLGAGANVLTF	TGTGCCAGCAGCGCCAGGTTAGGGGCTGGGGCCAACGTCCTGACTTTC
-	TRBJ2-1	TRBV24-1	TRBD1	CATSDTTRQGGNYNEQFF	TGTGCCACCAGTGATACGACCCGACAGGGCGGAAACTACAATGAGCAGTTCTTC
-	TRBJ1-5	TRBV12-3/TRBV12-4	TRBD1	CASSGSGGGQPQHF	TGTGCCAGCAGTGGATCAGGGGGCGGTCAGCCCCAGCATTTT
-	TRBJ2-5	TRBV7-9	-	CASSLGPTGQETQYF	TGTGCCAGCAGCTTAGGTCCGACTGGCCAAGAGACCCAGTACTTC
many	TRBJ1-6	TRBV15	TRBD1	CATSVDRENSPLHF	TGTGCCACCAGCGTAGACAGGGAGAATTCACCCCTCCACTTT
few	TRBJ1-1	TRBV20-1	TRBD1	CSAKLADRASTEAFF	TGCAGTGCGAAACTCGCGGACAGGGCCTCAACTGAAGCTTTCTTT
-	TRBJ1-3	TRBV20-1	-	CSAREGHSGNTIYF	TGCAGTGCTAGAGAAGGCCACTCTGGAAACACCATATATTTT
-	TRBJ1-1	TRBV14	TRBD1	CASSPTLAADRADTEAFF	TGTGCCAGCAGCCCAACCCTTGCGGCTGACAGGGCGGACACTGAAGCTTTCTTT
few	TRBJ2-5	TRBV27	-	CASSRGTPTKETQYF	TGTGCCAGCAGTCGAGGGACACCGACTAAAGAGACCCAGTACTTC
many	TRBJ2-5	TRBV12-3/TRBV12-4	TRBD1	CASRGTGQETQYF	TGTGCCAGCAGGGGGACAGGTCAAGAGACCCAGTACTTC
many	TRBJ1-1	TRBV28	TRBD1	CASRTGGAGEAFF	TGTGCCAGCAGAACAGGGGGCGCGGGAGAAGCTTTCTTT
-	TRBJ2-7	TRBV11-2	TRBD1	CASSQKPGQGPYEQYF	TGTGCCAGCAGCCAAAAACCGGGACAGGGGCCGTACGAGCAGTACTTC
-	TRBJ2-1	TRBV5-1	-	CASSPPGATGEQFF	TGCGCCAGCAGCCCCCCCGGAGCGACCGGGGAGCAGTTCTTC
-	TRBJ1-1	TRBV29-1	-	CSVVAGLLAFF	TGCAGCGTTGTAGCAGGGCTCCTAGCTTTCTTT
few	TRBJ1-2	TRBV29-1	-	CSVVSPGENYGYTF	TGCAGCGTTGTTTCTCCAGGGGAAAACTATGGCTACACCTTC
few	TRBJ2-2	TRBV2	-	CASRVGKLNTGELFF	TGTGCCAGCAGGGTCGGCAAGCTGAACACCGGGGAGCTGTTTTTT
-	TRBJ2-3	TRBV7-9	-	CASILAVTDTQYF	TGTGCCAGCATTTTAGCGGTAACAGATACGCAGTATTTT
many	TRBJ1-5	TRBV2	-	CASSELVANYQPQHF	TGTGCCAGCAGTGAATTGGTCGCTAACTATCAGCCCCAGCATTTT
few	TRBJ2-7	TRBV20-1	TRBD2	CSARGTSGSTYEQYF	TGCAGTGCTAGAGGGACTAGCGGAAGTACCTACGAGCAGTACTTC
few	TRBJ2-7	TRBV30	-	CAWSVGTPNRYEQYF	TGTGCCTGGAGTGTCGGGACCCCGAATCGCTACGAGCAGTACTTC
many	TRBJ1-2	TRBV28	-	CASSVRQFYGYTF	TGTGCCAGCAGTGTTCGGCAGTTCTATGGCTACACCTTC
-	TRBJ1-1	TRBV11-2	TRBD1	CASSSRDRAMNTEAFF	TGTGCCAGCAGCTCCCGGGACAGGGCCATGAACACTGAAGCTTTCTTT
-	TRBJ2-7	TRBV11-2	TRBD1	CASSWTLGTGSREQYF	TGTGCCAGCAGCTGGACTCTGGGGACAGGGTCGCGCGAGCAGTACTTC
-	TRBJ2-3	TRBV5-1	TRBD1	CASSWTGQSTDTQYF	TGCGCCAGCAGCTGGACGGGACAGAGCACAGATACGCAGTATTTT
-	TRBJ1-4	TRBV11-2	TRBD1	CASRQWGQLTTNEKLFF	TGTGCCAGCAGGCAATGGGGACAGCTTACAACTAATGAAAAACTGTTTTTT
many	TRBJ2-7	TRBV2	TRBD2	CASRSTSGSYEQYF	TGTGCCAGCAGGTCGACTAGCGGGAGTTACGAGCAGTACTTC
-	TRBJ1-5	TRBV30	TRBD1	CAWSADRQQPQHF	TGTGCCTGGAGTGCGGACAGGCAACAGCCCCAGCATTTT
few	TRBJ1-3	TRBV12-3/TRBV12-4	-	CASSFSANSGNTIYF	TGTGCCAGCAGTTTTTCGGCAAACTCTGGAAACACCATATATTTT
many	TRBJ2-7	TRBV20-1	-	CSASNLAYEQYF	TGCAGTGCTAGTAACTTAGCCTACGAGCAGTACTTC
-	TRBJ2-5	TRBV20-1	-	CSASNPGLLYQETQYF	TGCAGTGCTAGCAACCCGGGGCTCCTGTACCAAGAGACCCAGTACTTC
few	TRBJ2-7	TRBV28	-	CASGPWTDEQYF	TGTGCCAGCGGACCTTGGACAGACGAGCAGTACTTC
-	TRBJ2-5	TRBV5-1	TRBD1	CASRDTGTAWTQYF	TGCGCCAGCCGTGACACCGGGACAGCGTGGACCCAGTACTTC
-	TRBJ1-4	TRBV20-1	-	CSASQGTDEKLFF	TGCAGTGCTAGTCAAGGCACAGATGAAAAACTGTTTTTT
-	TRBJ1-5	TRBV12-3/TRBV12-4	TRBD1	CASSFYVTGGTQPQHF	TGTGCCAGCAGTTTCTACGTTACAGGGGGGACTCAGCCCCAGCATTTT